This T cell receptor (beta chain) was documented in a study of beta chain features in type 1 diabetes. Points from the study as a whole: The naive, central memory and Treg TCRB repertoires looked more alike in patients than they did in healthy donors. Type 1 diabetes patients had VDJ junctions that carried fewer insertions and more deletions.

This clone was detected a few times. What it binds is unknown. The authors sorted CD4+ naive, central memory, regulatory and stem cell-like memory cells via CD45RO/CCR7/CD25/CD127/CD95/CD27. Trimming took off 5 bases at V and 2 bases at J, with 14 bases between the two ends. There are 15 residues in the CDR3. The germline V gene has CDR1 SGHTA and CDR2 FQGNSA. What was sequenced were expressed TCRB transcripts, since all of the isolated RNA had been reverse transcribed. The data were produced by immunoSEQ multiplex PCR, yet TCRdb's version contains in-frame clones alone and is incomplete. The sample contains some 900,000 clones, about a sixth of which appear only once.

The source material was naive CD4+ T cells from blood. V usage is TRBV7-2 and J usage is TRBJ2-3; TRBD1 is a possible D gene (5 bases). This TCR derives from a woman aged 18 to 35 in good health. CDR3 DNA sequence: TGTGCCAGCAGCAAACAGACAGCCTACACAGATACGCAGTATTTT. This sequence encodes CASSKQTAYTDTQYF.